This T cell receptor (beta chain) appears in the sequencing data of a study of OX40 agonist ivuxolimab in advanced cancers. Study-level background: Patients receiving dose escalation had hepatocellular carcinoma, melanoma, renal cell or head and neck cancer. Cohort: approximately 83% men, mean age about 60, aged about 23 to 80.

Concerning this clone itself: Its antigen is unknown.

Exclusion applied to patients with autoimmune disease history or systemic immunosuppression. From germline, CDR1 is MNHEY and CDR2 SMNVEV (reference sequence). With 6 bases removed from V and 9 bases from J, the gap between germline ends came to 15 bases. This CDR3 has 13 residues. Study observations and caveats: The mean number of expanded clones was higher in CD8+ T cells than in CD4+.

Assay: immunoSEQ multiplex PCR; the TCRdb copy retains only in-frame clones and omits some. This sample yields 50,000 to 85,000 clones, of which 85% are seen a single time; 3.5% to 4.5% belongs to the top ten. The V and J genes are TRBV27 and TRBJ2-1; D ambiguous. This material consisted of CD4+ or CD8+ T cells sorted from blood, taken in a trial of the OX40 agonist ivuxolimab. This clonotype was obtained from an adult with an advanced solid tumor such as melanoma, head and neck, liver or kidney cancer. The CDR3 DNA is TGTGCCAGCAGCTACTGGGTCCCCGGTGAGCAGTTCTTC. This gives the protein CASSYWVPGEQFF.